This T cell receptor beta chain was found in a study of CD8 T cells in ankylosing spondylitis. Notes on the study in general: Eight highly homologous variants formed a TCR beta motif that appeared characteristic of ankylosing spondylitis blood.

The germline V gene encodes CDR1 SGHTA and CDR2 FQGTGA. The CDR3 loop spans 16 amino acids. Trimming removed 5 bases from V and 0 bases from J, with 16 bases in between. MiXCR, run by TCRdb on the 5' RACE reads, gives a single entry per CDR3 protein. The table has some 700,000 distinct CDR3 sequences, around 20% seen once. As concerns this clonotype: Its antigen is unidentified.

Sequencing was performed on blood, either unsorted or a sorted T cell fraction (not recorded which). The TCR comes from a male donor with ankylosing spondylitis. The gene calls are TRBV7-3 and TRBJ1-2; D is perhaps TRBD1 (5 bases). This CDR3 reads CASSQKGPTSNYGYTF. CDR3 coding DNA: TGTGCCAGCAGCCAGAAGGGACCGACGTCTAACTATGGCTACACCTTC. Combining the CDR3 with reference TRBV7-3 and TRBJ1-2 gives the whole variable domain GAGVSQTPSNKVTEKGKYVELRCDPISGHTALYWYRQSLGQGPEFLIYFQGTGAADDSGLPNDRFFAVRPEGSVSTLKIQRTERGDSAVYLCASSQKGPTSNYGYTFGSGTRLTVV.